This passage covers 27 T cell receptor beta chains from one sample sequenced in a study of PD-1 blockade in classical Hodgkin lymphoma. This sample's time point: cycle 4 day 1 (C4D1), after 6 weeks of nivolumab. With no exception, relapse followed autologous stem cell transplantation in all patients, and brentuximab vedotin exposure varied. Sequencing was performed with immunoSEQ multiplex PCR; in TCRdb, only in-frame clones are kept and a portion is missing. Of over 80,000 clones in the sample, just under 80% are singletons; the top ten hold over 8%. The source material was peripheral blood mononuclear cells (PBMCs), sampled before the fourth cycle of nivolumab. The receptors come from a human donor with classical Hodgkin lymphoma.

This clone has only one observation. CDR3 sequence reads: CASSLEVGNYGYTF. CDR3 bases: TGTGCCAGCAGCTTGGAAGTCGGAAACTATGGCTACACCTTC. V usage is TRBV5-6 and J usage is TRBJ1-2; no clear D. V was cut by 0 bases and J by 2 bases, with 8 bases left in between. The CDR3 has 14 amino acids. Germline-derived CDR1 and CDR2 are SGHDT and YYEEEE.

The V gene is TRBV27, the J gene TRBJ1-1; possibly TRBD1 for D (5 bases). Germline assignment: CDR1 MNHEY and CDR2 SMNVEV (reference sequence). V was trimmed by 5 bases and J by 6 bases, leaving 13 bases between them. This CDR3 has 13 amino acids. In DNA, the CDR3 is TGTGCCAGCAGTCCCCACAGGTATTCTGAAGCTTTCTTT. It is translated as CASSPHRYSEAFF.

The rearrangement links TRBV7-8 to TRBJ2-7; 12 positions agree with TRBD2. Germline V CDR1 and CDR2: SGHVS, FQNEAQ. This CDR3 comprises 17 residues. J gave up 5 bases and V 1 base, and 9 bases lay outside the gene matches. CDR3 coding DNA: TGTGCCAGCAGCTTAGTGGCTAGCGGGAGGGTTTCGGACGAGCAGTACTTC. Translation gives CASSLVASGRVSDEQYF.

This clone was detected a few times. The V gene is TRBV28, the J gene TRBJ1-2, with 9 bases that match TRBD1. Trimming at V came to 3 bases and at J to 2 bases, leaving 4 bases not matched to a gene. Looked up from germline, CDR1 is MDHEN and CDR2 is SYDVKM. There are 15 residues in the CDR3. The CDR3 sequence is CASSFRGTGNYGYTF. The CDR3 nucleotides read TGTGCCAGCAGTTTTAGAGGGACAGGGAACTATGGCTACACCTTC.

V usage is TRBV25-1 and J usage is TRBJ1-1; the match to TRBD1 covers 8 bases. CDR1 and CDR2 (germline): MGHDK, SYGVNS. After removal of 5 bases from V and 0 bases from J, the junction contained 5 bases not matched to a gene. There are 15 residues in the CDR3. The CDR3 DNA is TGTGCCAGCAGTCAGGGGGCCCCCATGAACACTGAAGCTTTCTTT. This translates into CASSQGAPMNTEAFF.

In this sample, this clone turned up many times. The J gene is TRBJ2-7, the V gene TRBV9, with 7 bases matching TRBD1. V shed 2 bases, J shed 3 bases, and the junction held 5 bases outside the gene matches. Germline loops: CDR1 SGDLS, CDR2 YYNGEE. The CDR3 has 14 amino acids. The CDR3 here is CASSVGQELYEQYF. CDR3 sequence (DNA): TGTGCCAGCAGCGTTGGACAGGAACTCTACGAGCAGTACTTC.

The rearrangement uses TRBV6-1 and TRBJ1-6; D is unresolved. Per germline, CDR1 MNHNS and CDR2 SASEGT. V was cut by 6 bases and J by 7 bases, with 13 bases left in between. The CDR3 is 14 amino acids. In nucleotides, the CDR3 is TGTGCCAGCAGCCCCGTTCGAACCAATTCACCCCTCCACTTT. This encodes CASSPVRTNSPLHF.

The rearrangement links TRBV5-1 to TRBJ2-5; 8 bases agree with TRBD1. Germline CDR1 is SGHRS and CDR2 is YFSETQ. Trimming took 2 bases from V and 3 from J; bases not matched to a gene: 3. The length of the CDR3 is 14 residues. For the CDR3, the DNA is TGCGCCAGCAGCTTATCGACAGGGGAAGAGACCCAGTACTTC. It translates to CASSLSTGEETQYF.

In DNA form, the CDR3 reads TGCGCCAGCAGCCAAGGGTGGGGGACTAGCGGCACAGATACGCAGTATTTT. Protein sequence: CASSQGWGTSGTDTQYF. The chain combines TRBV4-1 with TRBJ2-3; 10 bases fit TRBD2. The V segment lost 1 base and the J segment 1 base; nucleotides outside the gene matches: 5. The CDR3 runs 17 residues. Germline CDR1 and CDR2: MGHRA and YSYEKL.

J is TRBJ2-3 and V is TRBV10-1; 10 bases are a match to TRBD2. Per germline, CDR1 WNHNN and CDR2 SYGVQD (reference sequence). The CDR3 covers 19 residues. V was clipped by 8 bases and J by 2 bases; unmatched bases: 19. In nucleotides, the CDR3 is TGCGCCAGCTGGGGGATAGCGGGGGGCCGGCCTTCTTTCACAGATACGCAGTATTTT. Protein sequence: CASWGIAGGRPSFTDTQYF.

V usage is TRBV7-3 and J usage is TRBJ2-2; tentatively, D is TRBD2 (6 bases). The V gene lost 6 bases and the J gene lost 5 bases, with 28 bases spanning the gap. Germline V gene sequence: CDR1 SGHTA, CDR2 FQGTGA. This CDR3 is 19 amino acids long. The CDR3 sequence: CASRPLQAGLKGWTGELFF. CDR3 DNA: TGTGCCAGCAGGCCCCTGCAGGCGGGACTCAAAGGATGGACCGGGGAGCTGTTTTTT.

The rearrangement links TRBV5-4 to TRBJ2-1; TRBD1 matches 7 bases. V lost 0 bases, J lost 3 bases, and 3 bases stayed unmatched. CDR1 is SGHNT and CDR2 is YYREEE in the germline V gene (reference sequence). The length of the CDR3 is 15 residues. The CDR3 loop reads CASSLDRGNYNEQFF. The CDR3 coding sequence is TGTGCCAGCAGCTTGGACAGGGGCAACTACAATGAGCAGTTCTTC.

This chain connects TRBV30 to TRBJ2-1; 10 bases map to TRBD1. Germline loops: CDR1 GTSNPN, CDR2 SVGIG (reference sequence). Losses at the gene ends were 4 bases for V and 12 bases for J; bases not matched to a gene: 12. The CDR3 is made up of 14 amino acids. CDR3 protein: CAWTNDRGHARQFF. Written as DNA, the CDR3 is TGTGCCTGGACTAACGACAGGGGGCACGCTAGGCAGTTCTTC.

This clone was seen only a few times. The rearrangement joins TRBV9 to TRBJ2-7; 9 nucleotides align to TRBD1. This CDR3 comprises 16 residues. Germline V gene data show CDR1 as SGDLS and CDR2 as YYNGEE. Trimming at V came to 3 bases and at J to 0 bases, leaving 7 bases not matched to a gene. CDR3 sequence (DNA): TGTGCCAGCAGCGCTACAGGGGGCGCGGGCTCCTACGAGCAGTACTTC. This encodes CASSATGGAGSYEQYF.

The rearrangement uses TRBV5-8 and TRBJ2-3; TRBD1 aligns across 10 bases. This CDR3 has 15 residues. The germline gives CDR1 SGHTS, CDR2 YDEGEE. Trimming at V came to 0 bases and at J to 5 bases, leaving 3 bases not matched to a gene. The CDR3 coding sequence is TGTGCCAGCAGCTTGGGGGACAGGGGAGGAGATACGCAGTATTTT. It translates to CASSLGDRGGDTQYF.

This clone was detected a few times. This sequence joins TRBV4-2 and TRBJ1-6; D is undetermined. Germline V CDR1 and CDR2: LGHNA, YNFKEQ. Trimming stripped 0 bases from V and 8 bases from J, with 14 bases between. The CDR3 is 16 amino acids. The CDR3 nucleotides read TGTGCCAGCAGCCAAGATTTCGGCGAAGGTTATTCACCCCTCCACTTT. Protein product: CASSQDFGEGYSPLHF.

This clone was counted a few times. The V call is TRBV18, the J call TRBJ1-1, with unresolved D. The CDR3 is 13 amino acids. The germline V gene has CDR1 KGHSH and CDR2 LQKENI. V was cut by 2 bases and J by 2 bases, with 6 bases left in between. This CDR3 is CASSPGINTEAFF. The CDR3 DNA reads TGTGCCAGCTCACCAGGTATTAACACTGAAGCTTTCTTT.

Details on this clone: The sample has other DNA sequences that encode this CDR3 too. The chain combines TRBV7-2 with TRBJ2-3, with no clear D. The CDR3 spans 14 residues. The germline V gene encodes CDR1 SGHTA and CDR2 FQGNSA. Trimming left V 1 base short and J 0 bases short, with 5 bases between. CDR3 region: CASSLGRSTDTQYF. The CDR3 bases are TGTGCCAGCAGCTTAGGGCGGAGCACAGATACGCAGTATTTT.

J is TRBJ2-2 and V is TRBV5-4, with D possibly being TRBD2 (6 bases). The CDR3 runs 16 residues. Trimming removed 4 bases at V and 3 bases at J, with 16 bases between. The germline V gene encodes CDR1 SGHNT and CDR2 YYREEE (reference sequence). CDR3 amino acids: CASSHGGVVDTGELFF. In DNA form, the CDR3 reads TGTGCCAGCAGCCACGGCGGGGTCGTCGACACCGGGGAGCTGTTTTTT.

The V call is TRBV11-2, the J call TRBJ1-3; the D is unclear. Trimming left V 4 bases short and J 3 bases short, with 13 bases between. The CDR3 is 15 residues long. Per the germline V gene, CDR1 is SGHAT and CDR2 is FQNNGV. CDR3 in amino acids: CASSSELSLGNTIYF. The CDR3 nucleotides read TGTGCCAGCAGCTCCGAATTATCTCTTGGAAACACCATATATTTT. The variable domain in full, with the rest retrieved from reference TRBV11-2 and TRBJ1-3, is EAGVAQSPRYKIIEKRQSVAFWCNPISGHATLYWYQQILGQGPKLLIQFQNNGVVDDSQLPKDRFSAERLKGVDSTLKIQPAKLEDSAVYLCASSSELSLGNTIYFGEGSWLTVV.

This chain links TRBV29-1 with TRBJ1-4; 8 bases match TRBD1. The CDR3 contains 13 residues. V gave up 6 bases and J gave up 2 bases; unmatched junction bases: 2. Per germline, CDR1 SQVTM and CDR2 ANQGSEA. The CDR3 nucleotides read TGCAGCGTGTGGACAGGGACTAATGAAAAACTGTTTTTT. Translation gives CSVWTGTNEKLFF. The variable domain in full, completed from reference TRBV29-1 and TRBJ1-4, reads SAVISQKPSRDICQRGTSLTIQCQVDSQVTMMFWYRQQPGQSLTLIATANQGSEATYESGFVIDKFPISRPNLTFSTLTVSNMSPEDSSIYLCSVWTGTNEKLFFGSGTQLSVL.

This clone was detected once. The chain is built from TRBV9 and TRBJ2-5; the match to TRBD2 covers 8 bases. Germline V gives CDR1 SGDLS, CDR2 YYNGEE. This CDR3 has 16 amino acids. Germline trimming cut 4 bases from V and 1 base from J; bases unmatched to any gene: 9. The CDR3 nucleotides read TGTGCCAGCAGCCCCGCAATACTAGCGGCCCAAGAGACCCAGTACTTC. Its protein is CASSPAILAAQETQYF.

This clone has a handful of counts. The rearrangement uses TRBV2 and TRBJ2-3; 9 bases agree with TRBD1. The CDR3 is 15 amino acids. The germline V gene encodes CDR1 SNHLY and CDR2 FYNNEI. V was pared by 2 bases and J by 14 bases, with 14 bases of the junction left unmatched. This CDR3 reads CASSEWGTGPTTLYF. The CDR3 nucleotides are TGTGCCAGCAGTGAATGGGGGACAGGGCCCACTACACTGTATTTT.

The chain recombines TRBV7-8 with TRBJ1-5, with 7 nucleotides matching TRBD1. CDR3 length equals 13 residues. Germline CDR1 SGHVS, CDR2 FQNEAQ. Trimming removed 8 bases from V and 2 bases from J; junction bases left unmatched: 3. CDR3 residues: CASSTGGNQPQHF. The CDR3 DNA reads as TGTGCCAGCTCAACAGGGGGCAATCAGCCCCAGCATTTT.

The chain carries TRBV28 and TRBJ2-5; tentative D call: TRBD1 (6 bases). V was trimmed by 7 bases and J by 3 bases, leaving 12 bases between them. CDR3 size: 13 residues. The germline V gene encodes CDR1 MDHEN and CDR2 SYDVKM. CDR3 residues: CASNPTGKETQYF. In nucleotides, the CDR3 is TGTGCCAGCAACCCAACAGGGAAAGAGACCCAGTACTTC.

This chain connects TRBV4-3 to TRBJ2-3, with a weak D call TRBD1 (5 bases). This CDR3 is 18 amino acids long. The ends were cut back, 0 bases at V and 1 base at J, with 17 bases in the middle. Germline V gene data show CDR1 as LGHNA and CDR2 as YSLEER. CDR3 sequence (DNA): TGCGCCAGCAGCCAAGACCGTGGGTGGGGCGCCGGCACAGATACGCAGTATTTT. Its protein product is CASSQDRGWGAGTDTQYF.

The rearrangement joins TRBV10-3 to TRBJ1-2; D gene ambiguous. V gave up 1 base and J gave up 2 bases, with 5 bases separating them. The CDR3 is made up of 13 amino acids. Per germline, CDR1 ENHRY and CDR2 SYGVKD. DNA of the CDR3: TGTGCCATCAGTGAGTATCAGAACTATGGCTACACCTTC. Amino acid sequence: CAISEYQNYGYTF.